This T cell receptor (beta chain) was recovered during a study of blood T cell repertoires in COVID-19. The overall study: Sources were T cells, B-cell-depleted T cells, or PBMCs; the material itself was cDNA or gDNA.

CDR3 size: 16 residues. V lost 2 bases to trimming and J lost 1 base, with 12 bases between them. Germline V gene sequence: CDR1 MGHRA, CDR2 YSYEKL. Methods used by the authors: Amplified reference gene primers provided the basis for estimating nucleated cell counts. Measured with immunoSEQ multiplex PCR; TCRdb has only the in-frame clones, and not every one. That table furnishes V, J and clone size, whereas the DNA furnished D and trimming. The table includes over 250,000 clones, approximately 85% detected once. This TCR was recovered from a woman between 65 and 79 years old with acute or convalescent COVID-19. The material sequenced was peripheral blood. The chain recombines TRBV4-1 with TRBJ1-5, with D uncertain. CDR3: CASSQSPRQSNQPQHF. The CDR3 DNA sequence: TGCGCCAGCAGCCAATCCCCGAGGCAAAGCAATCAGCCCCAGCATTTT.